What follows is one T cell receptor beta chain and its context. Its antigen remains unknown. The CDR3 consists of 11 residues. The V gene lost 3 bases and the J gene lost 4 bases, with 6 bases spanning the gap. Germline CDR1 is SQVTM and CDR2 is ANQGSEA. This sample was taken from a study of CD8+ T cells in alopecia areata. On the study more broadly: Patients in the treated group were given tofacitinib by mouth, 5 to 10 mg twice a day. Study outcomes and limitations: Tofacitinib yielded significantly lower scalp clonality and fewer expanded CD8+ clones among the top 100.

Extraction of RNA preceded its reverse transcription into cDNA, which served as the sequencing template. Sequenced by immunoSEQ multiplex PCR; TCRdb stores in-frame clones only, minus some. Here the sample spans over 150,000 clones, roughly 50% being singletons. The treatment denotes: oral pan-JAK inhibitor, 5-10 mg twice daily. Obtained from alopecia areata patients were lesional scalp punch biopsies along with peripheral blood. This sequence was found in a human donor with alopecia areata. The sample here was CD8+ T cells sorted from blood, taken at week 24, from a patient treated with tofacitinib. The rearrangement links TRBV29-1 to TRBJ1-1; D is undetermined. CDR3 loop: CSVDKGTEAFF. The CDR3 region has the DNA TGCAGCGTTGATAAGGGCACTGAAGCTTTCTTT.